The 31 T cell receptor beta chains given below trace back to one sample, sequenced in a study of blood T cell repertoires in COVID-19. The assay was immunoSEQ multiplex PCR, and TCRdb's table has in-frame clones only and misses some. This table holds under 250,000 clones, about four fifths found once. The sample comprised peripheral blood. The receptors come from a woman between 40 and 50 years old with active or convalescent COVID-19.

This chain joins TRBV11-2 and TRBJ2-7; 12 positions match TRBD2. The CDR3 is 16 amino acids. The J segment lost 2 bases and the V segment lost 5 bases, leaving 7 bases of the junction unmatched. Germline V gene lookup returns CDR1 SGHAT and CDR2 FQNNGV. CDR3 in amino acids: CASSPQLAGGTYEQYF. CDR3 DNA: TGTGCCAGCAGCCCTCAACTAGCGGGAGGCACCTACGAGCAGTACTTC.

V and J are TRBV18 and TRBJ1-2; 7 positions agree with TRBD1. CDR3 length: 16 amino acids. V lost 2 bases and J lost 3; bases outside the gene matches: 9. CDR1 and CDR2 (germline): KGHSH, LQKENI. CDR3 amino acids: CASSPGQGGIDYGYTF. In nucleotides, the CDR3 is TGTGCCAGCTCACCAGGGCAGGGGGGTATCGACTATGGCTACACCTTC.

The chain has TRBV19 and TRBJ1-6; no clear D gene. CDR3 length: 14 residues. CDR1 and CDR2 (germline): LNHDA, SQIVND (reference sequence). Trimming left V 5 bases short and J 17 bases short, with 22 bases between. In nucleotides, the CDR3 is TGTGCCAGTAGTCCCACGGCGGTGTTGAATTCCGTCCACTTT. It codes for CASSPTAVLNSVHF.

This chain links TRBV27 with TRBJ2-6, with D maybe TRBD2 (6 bases). The CDR3 is made up of 16 amino acids. Germline CDR1 MNHEY, CDR2 SMNVEV (reference sequence). V was clipped by 0 bases and J by 2 bases, with 8 bases between them. CDR3 region: CASSLSGGTGANVLTF. CDR3 coding DNA: TGTGCCAGCAGTTTATCAGGAGGGACTGGGGCCAACGTCCTGACTTTC.

This chain joins TRBV18 and TRBJ2-1; 12 bases agree with TRBD2. The CDR3 spans 16 residues. Germline assignment: CDR1 KGHSH and CDR2 LQKENI. The ends lost 2 bases at V and 4 bases at J; junction bases unmatched: 3. DNA for the CDR3: TGTGCCAGCTCACCAATGCTAGCGGGAGGGTACAATGAGCAGTTCTTC. Its protein is CASSPMLAGGYNEQFF.

The chain joins TRBV10-3 to TRBJ2-4; TRBD2 is a possible D gene (6 bases). Germline values: CDR1 ENHRY, CDR2 SYGVKD. CDR3 length equals 17 residues. Trimming took 3 bases from V and 9 from J, leaving 24 bases between them. Here the CDR3 reads CAISDPGGITSPGIQYF. The CDR3 DNA reads as TGTGCCATCAGTGACCCTGGAGGGATTACCTCGCCGGGCATTCAGTACTTC.

The chain recombines TRBV9 with TRBJ1-5; the D gene is possibly TRBD1 (5 bases). CDR1 and CDR2 (germline): SGDLS, YYNGEE. CDR3 length: 15 residues. V shed 3 bases and J shed 5 bases, with 15 bases lying between them. CDR3 sequence: CASSGDSSWDQPQHF. The CDR3 DNA reads TGTGCCAGCAGCGGTGACAGCAGTTGGGATCAGCCCCAGCATTTT. Based on the CDR3 plus reference TRBV9 and TRBJ1-5, the full variable domain is DSGVTQTPKHLITATGQRVTLRCSPRSGDLSVYWYQQSLDQGLQFLIQYYNGEERAKGNILERFSAQQFPDLHSELNLSSLELGDSALYFCASSGDSSWDQPQHFGDGTRLSIL.

The chain employs TRBV27 and TRBJ1-1, with a weak D call TRBD1 (6 bases). Germline assignment: CDR1 MNHEY and CDR2 SMNVEV (reference sequence). The CDR3 consists of 12 residues. Deletions cut 7 bases from V and 7 bases from J, with 13 bases between. In nucleotides, the CDR3 is TGTGCCAGCATTTACAGGGAGGGTGAAGCTTTCTTT. Its translation is CASIYREGEAFF.

This rearrangement joins TRBV10-3 to TRBJ2-2; TRBD1 matches 9 bases. V was clipped by 6 bases and J by 4 bases; unmatched bases: 6. This CDR3 region has 15 residues. The germline CDR1 and CDR2 sequences are ENHRY and SYGVKD. This chain's CDR3 is CAISAGQGITGELFF. The CDR3 DNA reads TGTGCCATCAGCGCGGGACAGGGTATCACCGGGGAGCTGTTTTTT.

The chain carries TRBV4-1 and TRBJ1-5, with D tentatively TRBD1 (5 bases). CDR3 length equals 15 residues. The germline V gene has CDR1 MGHRA and CDR2 YSYEKL. V was trimmed by 6 bases and J by 2 bases, leaving 14 bases between them. CDR3 DNA: TGCGCCAGCAGAGGAGGGGACCGAGGCAATCAGCCCCAGCATTTT. Encoded protein: CASRGGDRGNQPQHF.

The chain employs TRBV27 and TRBJ1-1, with D perhaps matching TRBD1 (5 bases). Germline CDR1 reads MNHEY; CDR2 reads SMNVEV (reference sequence). V gave up 7 bases and J gave up 7 bases, with 19 bases separating them. The CDR3 is 14 amino acids. The CDR3 DNA is TGTGCCAGCACCCCACGGGGGGACGCTCTTGAAGCTTTCTTT. This gives the protein CASTPRGDALEAFF.

CDR3 DNA: TGTGCCAGCAGCTGGGGGGACAGGGGGGATGGCTACACCTTC. Its protein product is CASSWGDRGDGYTF. The chain couples TRBV5-4 to TRBJ1-2; the match to TRBD1 covers 11 bases. The germline V gene encodes CDR1 SGHNT and CDR2 YYREEE (reference sequence). This CDR3 has 14 amino acids. J was trimmed by 6 bases and V by 3 bases; bases with no gene match: 4.

V and J are TRBV9 and TRBJ2-2, with TRBD2 identical over 14 bases. J gave up 4 bases and V 0 bases, and 5 bases lay outside the gene matches. CDR1 and CDR2 from the germline V gene are SGDLS and YYNGEE. The CDR3 is 18 residues long. This CDR3 reads CASSVGLAGGPGTGELFF. The DNA for the CDR3 is TGTGCCAGCAGCGTAGGACTAGCGGGGGGGCCGGGCACCGGGGAGCTGTTTTTT.

The CDR3 loop reads CASSEGQGSQPQHF. The DNA of the CDR3 is TGTGCCAGCAGTGAAGGGCAGGGAAGCCAGCCCCAGCATTTT. This chain connects TRBV2 to TRBJ1-5; possible D gene TRBD1, 5 bases. In germline, CDR1 is SNHLY, CDR2 FYNNEI. This CDR3 is built from 14 residues. V dropped 1 base and J dropped 7 bases, with 11 bases sitting between them.

The chain combines TRBV7-2 with TRBJ1-1, with D hard to call. Trimming removed 5 bases at V and 2 bases at J, with 12 bases between. Germline V gene sequence: CDR1 SGHTA, CDR2 FQGNSA. The CDR3 has 14 residues. The CDR3, as DNA: TGTGCCAGCAGCGCCCCTCGGGTTAACACTGAAGCTTTCTTT. Translated: CASSAPRVNTEAFF.

The chain carries TRBV24-1 and TRBJ2-2; D is undetermined. The ends were cut back, 2 bases at V and 1 base at J, with 13 bases in the middle. Germline-derived CDR1 and CDR2 are KGHDR and SFDVKD. The CDR3 has 17 residues. CDR3 protein: CATSDYALGRNTGELFF. In nucleotides, the CDR3 is TGTGCCACCAGTGATTATGCGTTGGGCCGGAACACCGGGGAGCTGTTTTTT.

The chain carries TRBV24-1 and TRBJ2-2, with 9 bases identical to TRBD1. The CDR3 totals 14 residues. The junction had 10 bases not matched to a gene; V was cut back by 11 bases and J by 7 bases. Germline CDR1 and CDR2: KGHDR and SFDVKD. Written as DNA, the CDR3 is TGTGCCAGCCAAGCGACAGGGGGTGTCGGGGAGCTGTTTTTT. The encoded protein is CASQATGGVGELFF.

This clone was detected only once. This sequence joins TRBV11-3 and TRBJ1-1, with D possibly being TRBD1 (6 bases). From germline, CDR1 is SGHNT and CDR2 YENEEA. The V end lost 4 bases, the J end lost 3 bases, and 18 bases lay between the germline ends. The CDR3 is 16 amino acids. Here the CDR3 reads CASSSLGGQQYTEAFF. CDR3 coding DNA: TGTGCCAGCAGCTCCCTGGGGGGGCAACAGTACACTGAAGCTTTCTTT. Full variable domain (remainder filled in from reference TRBV11-3 and TRBJ1-1): EAGVVQSPRYKIIEKKQPVAFWCNPISGHNTLYWYLQNLGQGPELLIRYENEEAVDDSQLPKDRFSAERLKGVDSTLKIQPAELGDSAVYLCASSSLGGQQYTEAFFGQGTRLTVV.

This clone occurred a few times. The rearrangement links TRBV30 to TRBJ1-2; the D gene is possibly TRBD1 (5 bases). Germline V CDR1 and CDR2: GTSNPN, SVGIG (reference sequence). Trimming stripped 1 base from V and 5 bases from J, with 14 bases between. The CDR3 length is 14 residues. CDR3 DNA: TGTGCCTGGAGTGCCCCAGGGCGAGGATATGGCTACACCTTC. Protein: CAWSAPGRGYGYTF.

This clone was counted a few times. The chain is built from TRBV2 and TRBJ2-3; 9 nucleotides agree with TRBD2. Germline CDR1 and CDR2: SNHLY and FYNNEI. The CDR3 extends over 16 amino acids. V shed 6 bases, J shed 2 bases, and the junction held 9 bases outside the gene matches. The CDR3 nucleotides read TGTGCCAGCAGCCGGGGGCTAGCGGGACTCACAGATACGCAGTATTTT. Amino acid sequence: CASSRGLAGLTDTQYF.

This clone showed up just a few times. The chain has TRBV4-3 and TRBJ2-1; no clear D gene. With 0 bases removed from V and 7 bases from J, the gap between germline ends came to 10 bases. From germline, CDR1 is LGHNA and CDR2 YSLEER. This CDR3 comprises 14 residues. The CDR3 loop is CASSQEERSNEQFF. CDR3 DNA: TGCGCCAGCAGCCAAGAGGAGAGATCAAATGAGCAGTTCTTC.

The gene calls are TRBV4-3 and TRBJ1-1, with D maybe TRBD1 (6 bases). Germline-derived CDR1 and CDR2 are LGHNA and YSLEER. Trimming shortened V by 4 bases and J by 5 bases, and 11 bases separated the two germline ends. The CDR3 loop spans 13 amino acids. The CDR3 DNA reads TGCGCCAGCAGCCGACGACAGGAGACTGAAGCTTTCTTT. Translating it yields CASSRRQETEAFF.

The chain is built from TRBV7-2 and TRBJ1-2; the D gene is possibly TRBD1 (6 bases). The V end lost 1 base, the J end lost 7 bases, and 16 bases lay between the germline ends. This CDR3 has 15 residues. Germline V gene lookup returns CDR1 SGHTA and CDR2 FQGNSA. The CDR3 reads CASSLGLTGSGGYTF. As DNA, the CDR3 is TGTGCCAGCAGCTTAGGTCTTACAGGGTCGGGTGGCTACACCTTC.

The J gene is TRBJ2-7, the V gene TRBV30; 7 bases match TRBD2. Germline CDR1 and CDR2: GTSNPN and SVGIG (reference sequence). Trimming removed 2 bases from V and 4 bases from J; junction bases left unmatched: 8. CDR3 size: 14 residues. CDR3 residues: CAWSSGGGGYEQYF. Written as DNA, the CDR3 is TGTGCCTGGAGTTCTGGCGGGGGTGGGTACGAGCAGTACTTC.

V and J are TRBV7-2 and TRBJ1-2; 7 nucleotides match TRBD1. J was trimmed by 4 bases and V by 5 bases; bases with no gene match: 10. The CDR3 sequence is 15 residues long. CDR1 SGHTA and CDR2 FQGNSA come from the germline V gene. CDR3 nucleotides: TGTGCCAGCAGCCCCCGATCGACAGGGATCTATGGCTACACCTTC. This translates into CASSPRSTGIYGYTF. Drawing the rest from reference TRBV7-2 and TRBJ1-2, the complete variable domain is GAGVSQSPSNKVTEKGKDVELRCDPISGHTALYWYRQSLGQGLEFLIYFQGNSAPDKSGLPSDRFSAERTGGSVSTLTIQRTQQEDSAVYLCASSPRSTGIYGYTFGSGTRLTVV.

The chain uses TRBV5-6 and TRBJ2-4, with D perhaps TRBD2 (6 bases). Trimming shortened V by 1 base and J by 2 bases, and 10 bases separated the two germline ends. From germline, CDR1 is SGHDT and CDR2 YYEEEE. The CDR3 runs to 15 residues. The DNA of the CDR3 is TGTGCCAGCAGCTTGTGGGGGGTGTCCAAAAACATTCAGTACTTC. This sequence encodes CASSLWGVSKNIQYF.

V usage is TRBV15 and J usage is TRBJ1-2, with 9 bases aligning to TRBD1. V dropped 0 bases and J dropped 6; count of bases not matched to a gene: 5. Germline values: CDR1 LNHNV, CDR2 YYDKDF (reference sequence). The CDR3 loop spans 15 amino acids. The CDR3 reads CATSRDRGQGHGYTF. CDR3 nucleotide sequence: TGTGCCACCAGCAGAGATCGGGGACAGGGTCATGGCTACACCTTC.

This sequence joins TRBV5-1 and TRBJ2-7, with a tentative D call TRBD2 (5 bases). This CDR3 comprises 13 residues. Deletions cut 0 bases from V and 6 bases from J, with 10 bases between. Germline CDR1 is SGHRS and CDR2 is YFSETQ. CDR3 nucleotides: TGCGCCAGCAGCTTGGACCTAGGGAGCGAGCAGTACTTC. Translation gives CASSLDLGSEQYF.

This chain links TRBV7-9 with TRBJ2-3, with 11 nucleotides matching TRBD2. After removal of 5 bases from V and 2 bases from J, the junction contained 12 bases not matched to a gene. CDR3 length: 18 residues. The germline CDR1 and CDR2 sequences are SEHNR and FQNEAQ (reference sequence). This chain's CDR3 is CASSATSGTSGNTDTQYF. The CDR3 region has the DNA TGTGCCAGCAGCGCGACTTCCGGGACTAGCGGAAACACAGATACGCAGTATTTT.

The chain links TRBV2 to TRBJ1-2; 8 nucleotides line up with TRBD1. The V and J ends lost 6 bases and 5 bases, in that order; junction bases with no gene match: 26. Looked up from germline, CDR1 is SNHLY and CDR2 is FYNNEI. The CDR3 spans 20 residues. CDR3: CASRLFQGERDRFGGYGYTF. Written as DNA, the CDR3 is TGTGCCAGCAGGCTATTCCAGGGCGAGAGGGACAGGTTCGGTGGGTATGGCTACACCTTC.

The V gene is TRBV5-5, the J gene TRBJ1-6; D might be TRBD1 (6 bases). V shed 4 bases and J shed 9 bases, with 20 bases lying between them. This CDR3 contains 16 residues. CDR1 is SGHKS and CDR2 is YYEKEE in the germline V gene (reference sequence). In DNA form, the CDR3 reads TGTGCCAGCAGCATCGGGACACCAAGCCGCGTTTCACCCCTCCACTTT. Translated, it gives CASSIGTPSRVSPLHF.